This TCR beta chain derives from a study of cytomegalovirus exposure and HLA in healthy donors. Findings and limits, study-wide: On later analysis, the bulk of CMV-associated TCR beta chains appeared to be HLA-restricted.

Concerning this clone: Its antigen remains unidentified.

The PCR used 60 Vbeta and 13 Jbeta primers. Clones were sequenced by immunoSEQ multiplex PCR, and TCRdb holds only the in-frame ones, with some missing. Found here are approximately 54,000 clones, more than 65% of them singletons; the top ten hold approximately 3%. In germline, CDR1 is SGHAT, CDR2 FQNNGV. V was pared by 2 bases and J by 4 bases, with 11 bases between. This CDR3 has 15 residues. The source of this sequence is a woman between 18 and 30 years old in good health and CMV-seronegative. V usage is TRBV11-2 and J usage is TRBJ1-4, with D hard to call. The sequenced material came from PBMCs. CDR3: CASSLMSGSNEKLFF. In nucleotides, the CDR3 is TGTGCCAGCAGCTTAATGTCGGGGAGTAATGAAAAACTGTTTTTT.